Included here is one T cell receptor (beta chain) sequence, with context. The CDR3 has 15 amino acids. Germline V lookup: CDR1 SGHRS, CDR2 YFSETQ. V was clipped by 4 bases and J by 5 bases; unmatched bases: 9. This sample stems from a study of T cell changes during pregnancy in multiple sclerosis. Assay used: immunoSEQ multiplex PCR; TCRdb lists only in-frame clones, some missing. The sample yields 80,000 to 95,000 clones, approximately 92% seen once. V usage is TRBV5-1 and J usage is TRBJ1-1, with 9 bases identical to TRBD1. This specimen was peripheral blood, taken in the third trimester of pregnancy. The receptor was derived from a female donor in good health, enrolled as a control in a pregnancy study. CDR3 sequence (DNA): TGCGCCAGCAGCGGGGGGACAGGGAGAACAACTGAAGCTTTCTTT. The encoded protein is CASSGGTGRTTEAFF.